The following is a T cell receptor (beta chain) sequence with its context. Its antigen is still unknown. Tens of thousands of productive templates were obtained per sample on average. This table comes from immunoSEQ multiplex PCR, and its TCRdb copy is limited to in-frame clones, with some not included. The sample has about 10,000 clones; about 50% are singletons. This sample stems from a study of STAT3 mutations in large granular lymphocyte leukemia. Study as a whole: Immunosuppressive therapy was given to more than half of T-LGLL patients.

The ends lost 0 bases at V and 4 bases at J; junction bases unmatched: 3. Germline V gene lookup returns CDR1 KGHSH and CDR2 LQKENI. CDR3 length: 15 amino acids. Whole-study findings and limits: At least one immunodominant TCR beta clonotype appeared in every T-cell large granular lymphocyte leukemia patient. Clonal expansion was inferred from samples taken at other timepoints. In about 30% of the 18 patients, new TCR clonotypes emerged after therapy.

The clonotype originates from a boy between 5 and 17 years old with T-cell large granular lymphocyte leukemia. Some clones in this sample may be carry-over from other donors' samples. The chain links TRBV18 to TRBJ2-3, with 8 bases lining up with TRBD1. The sequenced sample consisted of peripheral blood mononuclear cells. CDR3: CASSPPGQAPDTQYF. The CDR3 region has the DNA TGTGCCAGCTCACCACCGGGACAGGCTCCAGATACGCAGTATTTT.